The T cell receptor (beta chain) under discussion was sequenced for a study of metastatic and nonmetastatic thyroid tumors (dated by TCRdb to about 2020). Background on the whole study: Repertoires were compared across peripheral blood and tumor or nodule tissue samples from malignant and benign thyroid patients.

Results the study describes overall, beyond this receptor: TCR beta diversity was reported as significantly higher in malignant tumors than in benign nodules, in both blood and tumor samples.

Receptor amplification or capture employed PCR. Sequenced on an Illumina HiSeq 4000. High-throughput sequencing was used to profile the TCR beta-chain CDR3 region of every patient. The published analysis was carried out like this. The researchers built a classifier to tell apart papillary thyroid cancer patients with distant metastasis, based on CDR3 differences among clinicopathological groups. Repertoire diversity was assessed with the Shannon index, and tumor-blood repertoire similarity with the Morisita-Horn index. Using fastp at Q25 and MiXCR, TCRdb reprocessed the public reads and kept productive beta chains. These V and J calls are TCRdb output, not the study's own analysis. The sample table holds 7,000 to 8,500 clones, of which roughly 29% were seen once. Almost 30% of the sample goes to the ten largest clones. None of the patients had been given any treatment before thyroid surgery. Using T-cell receptor beta sequencing, the researchers looked back retrospectively at clinical samples from patients, gathered between about 2012 and 2018.

A remark on this clone: The antigen it recognizes is unknown. Nothing much larger sits one base from this clone, and base qualities are not available.

The sample comprised tumor tissue. The receptor was derived from a female donor with papillary thyroid cancer or a benign thyroid nodule (not recorded which). Some clones in this sample may be carry-over from other donors' samples.

The CDR3 sequence is CASREDRGFSYEQYF. The DNA sequence is TGTGCCAGCAGGGAGGACAGGGGGTTTTCCTACGAGCAGTACTTC. The chain is made from TRBV2 and TRBJ2-7, and 10 junctional nucleotides match TRBD1. CDR1 and CDR2, looked up from the germline V gene, are SNHLY and FYNNEI. V lost 6 bases and J lost 1 base, and the count of bases not matched to a germline gene is 6. There are 15 amino acids in the CDR3, from cysteine to phenylalanine inclusive. The read is trimmed to its CDR3 DNA, 45 bases read in frame from base 1.